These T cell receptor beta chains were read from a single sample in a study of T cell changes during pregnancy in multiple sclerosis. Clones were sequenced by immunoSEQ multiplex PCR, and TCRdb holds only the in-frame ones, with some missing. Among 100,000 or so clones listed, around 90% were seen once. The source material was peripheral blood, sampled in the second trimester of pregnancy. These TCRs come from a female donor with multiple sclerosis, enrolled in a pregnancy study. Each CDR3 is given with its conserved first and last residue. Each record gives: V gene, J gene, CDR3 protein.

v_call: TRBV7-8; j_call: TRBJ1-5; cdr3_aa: CASSLDGVSNQPQHF
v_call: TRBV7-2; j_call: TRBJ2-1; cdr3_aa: CASSVDGNEQFF
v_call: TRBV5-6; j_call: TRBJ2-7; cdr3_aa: CASSYTGTLPYEQYF
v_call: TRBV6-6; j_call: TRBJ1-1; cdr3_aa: CASSAPGGTEAFF
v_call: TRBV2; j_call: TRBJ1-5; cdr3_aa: CASSEAWVQGKQPQHF
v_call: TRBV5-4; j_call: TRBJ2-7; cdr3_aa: CASSLPGQGNEQYF
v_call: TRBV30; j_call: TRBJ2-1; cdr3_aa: CACPLQGGNEQFF
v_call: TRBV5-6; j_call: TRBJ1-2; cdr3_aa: CASSLKTGEFWGYTF
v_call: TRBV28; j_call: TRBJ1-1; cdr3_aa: CASSLFRTGEAFF
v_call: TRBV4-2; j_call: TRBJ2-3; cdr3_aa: CASSQDEAGGSTDTQYF
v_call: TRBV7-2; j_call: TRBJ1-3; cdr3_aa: CASSFREGTSGNTIYF
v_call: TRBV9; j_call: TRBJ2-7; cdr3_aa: CASSVEGLEGDEQYF
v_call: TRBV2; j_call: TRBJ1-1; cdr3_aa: CASSEHPGALGGEAFF
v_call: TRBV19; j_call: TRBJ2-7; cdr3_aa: CASSASLVLYEQYF
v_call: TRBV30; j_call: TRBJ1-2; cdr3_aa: CAREQGGGNYGYTF
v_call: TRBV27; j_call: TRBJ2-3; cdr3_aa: CASSLSLVGSLTDTQYF
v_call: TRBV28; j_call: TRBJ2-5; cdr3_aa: CASRSETQYF
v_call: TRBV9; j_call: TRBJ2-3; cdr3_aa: CASSQLQPGGRRTDTQYF
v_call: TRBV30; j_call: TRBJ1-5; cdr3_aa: CAWSGTAHQPQHF
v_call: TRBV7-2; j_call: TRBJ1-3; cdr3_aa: CASSRQGSGNTIYF
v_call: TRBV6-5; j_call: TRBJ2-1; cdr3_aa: CASSRTGGADNEQFF
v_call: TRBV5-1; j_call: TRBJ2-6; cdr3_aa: CASSLIWRGPKGANVLTF
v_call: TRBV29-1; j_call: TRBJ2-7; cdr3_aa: CSVSGTGGVEQYF
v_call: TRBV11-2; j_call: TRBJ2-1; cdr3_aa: CASSLVGGEGEQFF
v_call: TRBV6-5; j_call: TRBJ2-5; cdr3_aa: CATRVAGGIETQYF
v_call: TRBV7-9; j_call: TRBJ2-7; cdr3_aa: CASTGAGTGGPEQYF
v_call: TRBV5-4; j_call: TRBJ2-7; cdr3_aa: CASSWGTSGRADEQYF
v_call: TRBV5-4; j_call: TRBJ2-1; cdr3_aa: CASSLRAGDYNEQFF
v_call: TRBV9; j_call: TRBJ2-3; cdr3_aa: CASSVDSGGSHSSTDTQYF
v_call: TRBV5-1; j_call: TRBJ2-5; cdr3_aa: CASKTPGPRVETQYF
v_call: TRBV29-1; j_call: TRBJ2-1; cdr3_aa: CSVEPNGLGYNEQFF
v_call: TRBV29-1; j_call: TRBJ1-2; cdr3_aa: CSVDWTGYGYTF
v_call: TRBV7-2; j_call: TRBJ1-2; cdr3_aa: CASSLSRQTSNYGYTF
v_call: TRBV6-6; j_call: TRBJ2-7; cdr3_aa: CASSPAGLGAYEQYF
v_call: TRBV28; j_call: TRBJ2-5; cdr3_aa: CAGSFLGEAETQYF
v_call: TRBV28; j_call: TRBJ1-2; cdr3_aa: CASSAGLSNYGYTF
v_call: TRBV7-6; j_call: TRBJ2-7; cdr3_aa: CASSLDSTYEQYF
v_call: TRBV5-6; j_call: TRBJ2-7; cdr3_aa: CASSWGQGAYEQYF
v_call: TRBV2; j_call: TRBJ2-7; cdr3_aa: CASSEGLAGIYEQYF
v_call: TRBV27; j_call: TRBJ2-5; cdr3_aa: CASSLIAEQETQYF
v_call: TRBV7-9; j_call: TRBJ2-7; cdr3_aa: CASSLGTGGGEQYF
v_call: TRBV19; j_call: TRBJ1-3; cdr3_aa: CASNPQGSGNTIYF
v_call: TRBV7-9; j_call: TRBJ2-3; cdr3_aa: CASSLPRFGTDTQYF
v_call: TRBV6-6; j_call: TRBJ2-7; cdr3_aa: CASSQGQTYEQYF
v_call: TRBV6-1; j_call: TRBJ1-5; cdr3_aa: CASLRGGYSNQPQHF
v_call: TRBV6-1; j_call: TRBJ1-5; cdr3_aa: CASSDRTGGNQPQHF
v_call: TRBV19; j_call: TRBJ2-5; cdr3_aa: CASGPGWETQYF
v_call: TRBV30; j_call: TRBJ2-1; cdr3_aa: CAWSAGTGNDEQFF
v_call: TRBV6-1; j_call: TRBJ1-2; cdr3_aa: CASSDPRVLSGYTF
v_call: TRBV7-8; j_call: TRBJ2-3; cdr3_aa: CASSLSAMDTQYF
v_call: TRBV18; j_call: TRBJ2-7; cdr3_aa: CASSPVGRAGEQYF
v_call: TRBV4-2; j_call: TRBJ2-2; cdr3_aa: CASSPLNGELFF
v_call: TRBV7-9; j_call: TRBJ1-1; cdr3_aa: CASSLEGALRAFF
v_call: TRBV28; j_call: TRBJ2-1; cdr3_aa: CASSLFGPGRFYNEQFF